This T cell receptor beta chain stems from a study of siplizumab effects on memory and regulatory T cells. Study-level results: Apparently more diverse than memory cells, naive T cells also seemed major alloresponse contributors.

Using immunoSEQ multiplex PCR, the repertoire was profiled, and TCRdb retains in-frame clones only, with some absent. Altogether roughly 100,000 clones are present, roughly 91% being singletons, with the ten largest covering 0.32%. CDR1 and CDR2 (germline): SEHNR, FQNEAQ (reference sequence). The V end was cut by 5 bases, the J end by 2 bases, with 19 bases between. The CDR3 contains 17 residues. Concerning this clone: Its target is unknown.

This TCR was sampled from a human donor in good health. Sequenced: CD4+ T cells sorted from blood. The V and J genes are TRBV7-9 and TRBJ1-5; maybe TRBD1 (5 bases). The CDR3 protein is CASSLPTWGEGNQPQHF. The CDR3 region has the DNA TGTGCCAGCAGCCTACCCACTTGGGGCGAGGGCAATCAGCCCCAGCATTTT.